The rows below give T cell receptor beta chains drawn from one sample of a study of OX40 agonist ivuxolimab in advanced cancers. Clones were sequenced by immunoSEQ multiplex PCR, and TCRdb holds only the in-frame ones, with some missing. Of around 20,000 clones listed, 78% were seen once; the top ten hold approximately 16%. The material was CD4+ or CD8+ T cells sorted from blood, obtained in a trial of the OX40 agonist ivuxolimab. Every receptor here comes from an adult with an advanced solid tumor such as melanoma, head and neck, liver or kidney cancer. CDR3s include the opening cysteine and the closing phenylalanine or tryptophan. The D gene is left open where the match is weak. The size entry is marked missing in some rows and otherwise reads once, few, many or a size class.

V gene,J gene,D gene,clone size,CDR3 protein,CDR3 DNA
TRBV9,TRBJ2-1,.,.,CASSVGSGWDEQFF,TGTGCCAGCAGCGTCGGGTCAGGGTGGGATGAGCAGTTCTTC
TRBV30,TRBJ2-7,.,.,CAWGGYEQYF,TGTGCCTGGGGCGGATACGAGCAGTACTTC
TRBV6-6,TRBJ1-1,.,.,CASSYSGGRYVAEAFF,TGTGCCAGCAGTTACAGCGGGGGTCGGTACGTCGCTGAAGCTTTCTTT
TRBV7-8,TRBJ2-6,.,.,CASSLTTRGGTGANVLTF,TGTGCCAGCAGCTTAACCACGAGAGGGGGAACTGGGGCCAACGTCCTGACTTTC
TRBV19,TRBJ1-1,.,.,CASSMKGQNTEAFF,TGTGCCAGTAGTATGAAGGGACAGAACACTGAAGCTTTCTTT
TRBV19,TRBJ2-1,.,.,CASSNPLGEQFF,TGTGCCAGTAGTAACCCCTTGGGTGAGCAGTTCTTC
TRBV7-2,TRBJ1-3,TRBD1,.,CASSLLDRVGGNTIYF,TGTGCCAGCAGCCTACTGGACAGGGTGGGAGGAAACACCATATATTTT
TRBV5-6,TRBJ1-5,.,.,CASSLLDSNQPQHF,TGTGCCAGCAGCCTGCTGGATAGCAATCAGCCCCAGCATTTT
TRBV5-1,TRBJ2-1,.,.,CASSLAATTYNEQFF,TGCGCCAGCAGCTTGGCGGCCACAACATACAATGAGCAGTTCTTC
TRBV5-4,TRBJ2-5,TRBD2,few,CASSLGRLADQETQYF,TGTGCCAGCAGCTTGGGCCGACTAGCGGACCAAGAGACCCAGTACTTC
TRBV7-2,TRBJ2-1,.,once,CASSLSGVQFF,TGTGCCAGCAGCTTATCGGGGGTGCAGTTCTTC
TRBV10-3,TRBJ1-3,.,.,CAIQTEGNTIYF,TGTGCCATTCAGACAGAAGGAAACACCATATATTTT
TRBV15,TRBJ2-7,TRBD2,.,CATRKVASGDLGQYEQYF,TGTGCCACCAGAAAGGTTGCTAGCGGAGACCTTGGGCAGTACGAGCAGTACTTC
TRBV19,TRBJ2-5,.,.,CASSIAGSRTETQYF,TGTGCCAGTAGTATAGCGGGGAGTCGTACAGAGACCCAGTACTTC
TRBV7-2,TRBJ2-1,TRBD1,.,CASSSQGAFNEQFF,TGTGCCAGCAGCTCACAGGGGGCTTTCAATGAGCAGTTCTTC
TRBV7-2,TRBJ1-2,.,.,CASSLSPGTHYGYTF,TGTGCCAGCAGCTTAAGTCCAGGGACCCACTATGGCTACACCTTC
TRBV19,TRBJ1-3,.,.,CASRETTGNTIYF,TGTGCCAGTAGGGAGACGACAGGAAACACCATATATTTT
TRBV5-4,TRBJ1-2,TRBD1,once,CASNTGQGAPLGYGYTF,TGTGCCAGCAACACCGGACAGGGGGCACCATTAGGGTATGGCTACACCTTC
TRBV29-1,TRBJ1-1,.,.,CSVTDQPEAFF,TGCAGCGTTACTGACCAACCTGAAGCTTTCTTT
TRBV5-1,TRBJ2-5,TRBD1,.,CASGADRGGETQYF,TGCGCCAGCGGCGCAGACAGGGGGGGAGAGACCCAGTACTTC
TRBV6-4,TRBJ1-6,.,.,CASSESAKPNSPLHF,TGTGCCAGCAGTGAGTCGGCAAAACCTAATTCACCCCTCCACTTT
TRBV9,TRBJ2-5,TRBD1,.,CASSAMTGGGETQYF,TGTGCCAGCAGCGCCATGACAGGGGGCGGTGAGACCCAGTACTTC
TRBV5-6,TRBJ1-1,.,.,CASSLTTEAFF,TGTGCCAGCAGCTTGACAACTGAAGCTTTCTTT
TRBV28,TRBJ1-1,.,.,CASSLSRHRAGDTEAFF,TGTGCCAGCAGTTTAAGTCGGCATCGGGCAGGGGACACTGAAGCTTTCTTT
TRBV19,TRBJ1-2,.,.,CASTRGGGYGYTF,TGTGCCAGTACCCGGGGTGGAGGCTATGGCTACACCTTC
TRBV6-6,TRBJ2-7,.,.,CASSTSEAYEQYF,TGTGCCAGCAGCACCTCAGAAGCCTACGAGCAGTACTTC
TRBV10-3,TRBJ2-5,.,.,CAISESTGAETQYF,TGTGCCATCAGTGAGTCGACAGGAGCAGAGACCCAGTACTTC
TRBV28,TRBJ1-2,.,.,CASSSDGGVPGYTF,TGTGCCAGCAGTTCTGACGGGGGCGTGCCGGGCTACACCTTC
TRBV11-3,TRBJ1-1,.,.,CASSLTMNTEAFF,TGTGCCAGCAGCTTGACCATGAACACTGAAGCTTTCTTT
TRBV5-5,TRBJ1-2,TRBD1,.,CASSSQGAMSFYGYTF,TGTGCCAGCAGCTCACAGGGGGCGATGTCCTTCTATGGCTACACCTTC
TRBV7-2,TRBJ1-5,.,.,CASSPKVGDQPQHF,TGTGCCAGCAGCCCGAAAGTCGGGGACCAGCCCCAGCATTTT
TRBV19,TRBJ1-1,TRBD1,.,CASSIGAGGTEAFF,TGTGCCAGTAGTATTGGGGCAGGGGGCACTGAAGCTTTCTTT
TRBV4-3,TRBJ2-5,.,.,CASSQDLGDGETQYF,TGCGCCAGCAGCCAAGATCTAGGGGACGGCGAGACCCAGTACTTC
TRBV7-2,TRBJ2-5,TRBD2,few,CASSPWGLASPEETQYF,TGTGCCAGCAGCCCCTGGGGACTAGCGTCCCCCGAAGAGACCCAGTACTTC